The present T cell receptor beta chain was sequenced within a study of blood T cells in healthy people across ages. The CDR3 is 14 amino acids. Trimming cost V 2 bases and J 3 bases, with 11 bases left between them. In germline, CDR1 is MNHNS, CDR2 SASEGT. This clonotype was found a few times. Sample-barcoded 5' priming and a J-beta primer mix drove a second PCR of roughly 6 to 12 cycles. TCRdb re-called the 5' RACE reads through MiXCR, storing one row per CDR3 protein. The repertoire holds hundreds of thousands of distinct CDR3 sequences, around 24% seen once, with about 2.9% in the top ten. The same data also contributed to another study, on T cells of mothers and their children.

The rearrangement uses TRBV6-1 and TRBJ2-7; unclear D gene. Sequencing was performed on blood. This receptor was identified in a boy between 10 and 17 years old in good health. CDR3 sequence reads: CASSEIISIYEQYF. The CDR3 coding sequence is TGTGCCAGCAGTGAAATCATCTCTATCTACGAGCAGTACTTC.